These 27 T cell receptor beta chains came from one sample sequenced in a study of OX40 agonist ivuxolimab in advanced cancers. Generated by immunoSEQ multiplex PCR, the TCRdb table keeps only in-frame clones and is missing some. Of approximately 56,000 clones detected, about 81% appear once; the ten largest clones hold roughly 0.69%. The sequencing used CD4+ or CD8+ T cells sorted from blood, collected in a trial of the OX40 agonist ivuxolimab. The source of these receptors is an adult with an advanced solid tumor such as melanoma, head and neck, liver or kidney cancer.

J is TRBJ1-5 and V is TRBV5-1, with unresolved D. Germline CDR1 SGHRS, CDR2 YFSETQ. Trimming pared 0 bases from V and 0 bases from J, leaving 7 bases between. This CDR3 comprises 15 residues. The CDR3 DNA reads as TGCGCCAGCAGCTTGGAAGGGAATAGCAATCAGCCCCAGCATTTT. Protein product: CASSLEGNSNQPQHF. The full variable domain, in which reference TRBV5-1 and TRBJ1-5 provide the parts outside the CDR3, is KAGVTQTPRYLIKTRGQQVTLSCSPISGHRSVSWYQQTPGQGLQFLFEYFSETQRNKGNFPGRFSGRQFSNSRSEMNVSTLELGDSALYLCASSLEGNSNQPQHFGDGTRLSIL.

In its sample, this clone was seen once. This chain connects TRBV29-1 to TRBJ2-3, with D perhaps TRBD1 (5 bases). The CDR3 runs to 15 residues. Germline V CDR1 and CDR2: SQVTM, ANQGSEA. V was cut by 2 bases and J by 4 bases, with 16 bases left in between. Written as DNA, the CDR3 is TGCAGCGTTGAAAAAGGGTCAGGGTGGTCAGATACGCAGTATTTT. Protein: CSVEKGSGWSDTQYF.

This chain links TRBV19 with TRBJ1-1, with D maybe TRBD1 (5 bases). The germline V and J ends were trimmed by 6 bases and 1 base, with 9 bases remaining between them. This CDR3 has 13 residues. CDR1 is LNHDA and CDR2 is SQIVND in the germline V gene (reference sequence). The DNA for the CDR3 is TGTGCCAGTAGCCTGACAGAGAACACTGAAGCTTTCTTT. Translation gives CASSLTENTEAFF.

In this sample, this clone turned up once. The rearrangement uses TRBV6-1 and TRBJ2-7, with D maybe TRBD2 (5 bases). V shed 1 base and J shed 5 bases, with 21 bases lying between them. The CDR3 has 17 amino acids. Germline V gene lookup returns CDR1 MNHNS and CDR2 SASEGT. This CDR3 is CASSEGVVGSGMDEQYF. The CDR3 nucleotides read TGTGCCAGCAGTGAAGGGGTGGTAGGTTCGGGGATGGACGAGCAGTACTTC.

The gene calls are TRBV19 and TRBJ1-2, with a tentative D call TRBD1 (5 bases). Germline lookup yields CDR1 LNHDA and CDR2 SQIVND (reference sequence). The CDR3 length is 17 residues. The V end lost 0 bases, the J end lost 1 base, and 15 bases lay between the germline ends. The CDR3 DNA follows: TGTGCCAGTAGTATAGAGGCGGGACGGCAAATTAACTATGGCTACACCTTC. It codes for CASSIEAGRQINYGYTF.

This clone has a handful of counts. The J gene is TRBJ2-1, the V gene TRBV2; no firm D call. CDR1 and CDR2 (germline): SNHLY, FYNNEI. The CDR3 has 15 amino acids. Trimming left V 6 bases short and J 8 bases short, with 20 bases between. The CDR3 is CASSASQFSGDEQFF. CDR3 coding DNA: TGTGCCAGCAGCGCCTCACAGTTTTCTGGGGATGAGCAGTTCTTC.

V and J are TRBV7-9 and TRBJ1-2; perhaps TRBD1 as D (5 bases). Germline values: CDR1 SEHNR, CDR2 FQNEAQ (reference sequence). This CDR3 comprises 13 residues. The germline V and J ends were trimmed by 4 bases and 5 bases, with 11 bases remaining between them. This chain's CDR3 is CASSSWDRYGYTF. DNA of the CDR3: TGTGCCAGCAGCTCTTGGGACCGTTATGGCTACACCTTC. Based on the CDR3 plus reference TRBV7-9 and TRBJ1-2, the full variable domain is DTGVSQNPRHKITKRGQNVTFRCDPISEHNRLYWYRQTLGQGPEFLTYFQNEAQLEKSRLLSDRFSAERPKGSFSTLEIQRTEQGDSAMYLCASSSWDRYGYTFGSGTRLTVV.

V and J are TRBV6-5 and TRBJ2-1; 12 nucleotides align to TRBD2. The CDR3 extends over 16 amino acids. Per the germline V gene, CDR1 is MNHEY and CDR2 is SVGAGI. J gave up 5 bases and V 0 bases, and 2 bases lay outside the gene matches. CDR3 loop: CASSYSLAGGNNEQFF. The CDR3 nucleotides read TGTGCCAGCAGTTACTCCCTAGCGGGGGGGAACAATGAGCAGTTCTTC.

This rearrangement joins TRBV6-5 to TRBJ2-7; D is perhaps TRBD1 (5 bases). CDR3 length: 14 amino acids. The V end lost 8 bases, the J end lost 0 bases, and 14 bases lay between the germline ends. CDR1 and CDR2 (germline): MNHEY, SVGAGI. This CDR3 reads CASGAITNSYEQYF. CDR3 DNA: TGTGCCAGCGGGGCCATTACTAACTCCTACGAGCAGTACTTC.

This clone was counted a few times. The J gene is TRBJ1-4, the V gene TRBV9; D not certain. Trimming removed 3 bases from V and 8 bases from J, with 14 bases in between. Germline lookup yields CDR1 SGDLS and CDR2 YYNGEE. The CDR3 loop spans 14 amino acids. CDR3 loop: CASSARAHSEKLFF. CDR3 nucleotide sequence: TGTGCCAGCAGCGCTCGGGCACATAGCGAAAAACTGTTTTTT.

The chain employs TRBV19 and TRBJ2-5; 10 bases agree with TRBD1. J gave up 4 bases and V 3 bases, and 5 bases lay outside the gene matches. This CDR3 spans 15 amino acids. The germline CDR1 and CDR2 sequences are LNHDA and SQIVND (reference sequence). This CDR3 reads CASSITGTGAETQYF. CDR3 sequence (DNA): TGTGCCAGTAGTATCACCGGGACAGGGGCAGAGACCCAGTACTTC. Based on the CDR3 plus reference TRBV19 and TRBJ2-5, the full variable domain is DGGITQSPKYLFRKEGQNVTLSCEQNLNHDAMYWYRQDPGQGLRLIYYSQIVNDFQKGDIAEGYSVSREKKESFPLTVTSAQKNPTAFYLCASSITGTGAETQYFGPGTRLLVL.

The chain uses TRBV15 and TRBJ2-5; D gene uncertain. The CDR3 extends over 12 amino acids. From germline, CDR1 is LNHNV and CDR2 YYDKDF (reference sequence). V was pared by 5 bases and J by 2 bases, with 6 bases between. The CDR3 DNA is TGTGCCACCAGCCCGCGGCAAGAGACCCAGTACTTC. This codes for CATSPRQETQYF.

The chain recombines TRBV6-4 with TRBJ1-6; D not resolved. This CDR3 is built from 14 residues. The V end lost 0 bases, the J end lost 9 bases, and 9 bases lay between the germline ends. Germline V gene lookup returns CDR1 MRHNA and CDR2 SNTAGT. CDR3 DNA: TGTGCCAGCAGTGACTCACAGTATGGTTCACCCCTCCACTTT. Residues: CASSDSQYGSPLHF.

The rearrangement joins TRBV5-1 to TRBJ1-3, with D possibly matching TRBD1 (5 bases). The length of the CDR3 is 17 residues. Trimming left V 0 bases short and J 0 bases short, with 13 bases between. Per the germline V gene, CDR1 is SGHRS and CDR2 is YFSETQ. The CDR3 bases are TGCGCCAGCAGCTTGGAGTCAGGGAGTAGCTCTGGAAACACCATATATTTT. Residues: CASSLESGSSSGNTIYF.

CDR3 sequence reads: CASSLTPGNNSPLHF. The DNA for the CDR3 is TGTGCCAGCAGCTTAACGCCAGGAAATAATTCACCCCTCCACTTT. V usage is TRBV7-3 and J usage is TRBJ1-6; D is unresolved. With 0 bases removed from V and 5 bases from J, the gap between germline ends came to 8 bases. Germline V gives CDR1 SGHTA, CDR2 FQGTGA. The CDR3 spans 15 residues.

This chain links TRBV11-2 with TRBJ2-5; TRBD1 is a possible D gene (6 bases). In germline, CDR1 is SGHAT, CDR2 FQNNGV. The V and J ends lost 3 bases and 1 base respectively, with 9 bases between them. The CDR3 has 14 residues. The CDR3 protein is CASSLDRTQETQYF. The CDR3 region has the DNA TGTGCCAGCAGCTTGGACAGAACCCAAGAGACCCAGTACTTC.

This chain connects TRBV6-6 to TRBJ2-1; TRBD1 agrees at 7 bases. Trimming at V came to 3 bases and at J to 6 bases, leaving 5 bases not matched to a gene. Germline assignment: CDR1 MNHNY and CDR2 SVGAGI (reference sequence). CDR3 size: 14 residues. The CDR3 nucleotides read TGTGCCAGCAGTTATCGAGACAGGGTCAATGAGCAGTTCTTC. This translates into CASSYRDRVNEQFF.

The CDR3 loop is CASSPPGQGTGELFF. DNA of the CDR3: TGTGCCAGCAGTCCGCCTGGACAGGGGACCGGGGAGCTGTTTTTT. The chain couples TRBV28 to TRBJ2-2; TRBD1 matches 9 bases. CDR3 length: 15 residues. With V trimmed by 5 bases and J by 5 bases, 6 bases remained unmatched. Germline V gene sequence: CDR1 MDHEN, CDR2 SYDVKM. The full variable domain, rest sourced from reference TRBV28 and TRBJ2-2, is DVKVTQSSRYLVKRTGEKVFLECVQDMDHENMFWYRQDPGLGLRLIYFSYDVKMKEKGDIPEGYSVSREKKERFSLILESASTNQTSMYLCASSPPGQGTGELFFGEGSRLTVL.

V gene TRBV6-1 combines with J gene TRBJ2-7; 7 nucleotides match TRBD2. Per germline, CDR1 MNHNS and CDR2 SASEGT. The V gene end was trimmed by 1 base and the J gene end by 4 bases; junction bases not matched to a gene: 13. CDR3 size: 17 residues. Here the CDR3 reads CASSEEFAGVGFYEQYF. Here the CDR3 DNA reads TGTGCCAGCAGTGAAGAATTTGCGGGGGTGGGGTTTTACGAGCAGTACTTC.

This chain uses TRBV12-5 with TRBJ2-7, with TRBD1 as a possible D gene (5 bases). The CDR3 is 12 residues long. The germline gives CDR1 LGHNT, CDR2 FRNRAP. V gave up 6 bases and J gave up 4 bases, with 10 bases separating them. CDR3 bases: TGTGCTAGTGGCCTGGACATTTACGAGCAGTACTTC. Translated, it gives CASGLDIYEQYF. The variable domain in full, completed from reference TRBV12-5 and TRBJ2-7, reads DARVTQTPRHKVTEMGQEVTMRCQPILGHNTVFWYRQTMMQGLELLAYFRNRAPLDDSGMPKDRFSAEMPDATLATLKIQPSEPRDSAVYFCASGLDIYEQYFGPGTRLTVT.

The chain carries TRBV10-2 and TRBJ2-5, with unresolved D. V was shortened by 0 bases and J by 4 bases, with 9 bases between the two germline ends. Germline CDR1 WSHSY, CDR2 SAAADI. This CDR3 region has 14 residues. CDR3 nucleotides: TGCGCCAGCAGTGAGTCGGGCGGACGAGAGACCCAGTACTTC. Protein: CASSESGGRETQYF.

This sequence joins TRBV6-5 and TRBJ2-5; D not certain. Trimming pared 6 bases from V and 1 base from J, leaving 15 bases between. This CDR3 spans 15 amino acids. The germline V gene encodes CDR1 MNHEY and CDR2 SVGAGI. The CDR3 coding sequence is TGTGCCAGCAGCAAGGACGGCTTATCCCAAGAGACCCAGTACTTC. This codes for CASSKDGLSQETQYF.

V usage is TRBV19 and J usage is TRBJ2-2; 8 nucleotides align to TRBD1. The V segment lost 6 bases and the J segment 4 bases; nucleotides outside the gene matches: 4. Per the germline V gene, CDR1 is LNHDA and CDR2 is SQIVND (reference sequence). The CDR3 is made up of 14 amino acids. The DNA of the CDR3 is TGTGCCAGTAGGCCGGGACAGGTCACCGGGGAGCTGTTTTTT. It specifies CASRPGQVTGELFF.

The chain links TRBV2 to TRBJ2-7, with D tentatively TRBD1 (5 bases). The V gene lost 5 bases and the J gene lost 4 bases, with 18 bases spanning the gap. The CDR3 sequence is 15 residues long. Looked up from germline, CDR1 is SNHLY and CDR2 is FYNNEI. CDR3 in DNA: TGTGCCAGCAGTTACTCGGCCAAGGGGTATTACGAGCAGTACTTC. Amino acids: CASSYSAKGYYEQYF.

The V call is TRBV7-2, the J call TRBJ1-5, with D perhaps TRBD1 (5 bases). V lost 4 bases to trimming and J lost 0 bases, with 10 bases between them. This CDR3 has 15 residues. Germline values: CDR1 SGHTA, CDR2 FQGNSA. Here the CDR3 reads CASSSGRSSNQPQHF. CDR3 DNA sequence: TGTGCCAGCAGCTCAGGGAGGTCTAGCAATCAGCCCCAGCATTTT. Full variable domain (missing parts from reference TRBV7-2 and TRBJ1-5): GAGVSQSPSNKVTEKGKDVELRCDPISGHTALYWYRQSLGQGLEFLIYFQGNSAPDKSGLPSDRFSAERTGGSVSTLTIQRTQQEDSAVYLCASSSGRSSNQPQHFGDGTRLSIL.

The V call is TRBV7-9, the J call TRBJ1-5, with D possibly matching TRBD1 (5 bases). This CDR3 has 15 residues. Trimming stripped 1 base from V and 5 bases from J, with 12 bases between. The germline CDR1 and CDR2 sequences are SEHNR and FQNEAQ (reference sequence). The CDR3: CASSLGRDGDQPQHF. The CDR3 DNA follows: TGTGCCAGCAGCTTAGGCCGGGACGGGGATCAGCCCCAGCATTTT. Filled out from reference TRBV7-9 and TRBJ1-5, the complete variable domain reads DTGVSQNPRHKITKRGQNVTFRCDPISEHNRLYWYRQTLGQGPEFLTYFQNEAQLEKSRLLSDRFSAERPKGSFSTLEIQRTEQGDSAMYLCASSLGRDGDQPQHFGDGTRLSIL.

V gene TRBV7-3 combines with J gene TRBJ2-1, with a tentative D call TRBD1 (6 bases). V lost 5 bases and J lost 5, with 10 bases in between. From germline, CDR1 is SGHTA and CDR2 FQGTGA. The length of the CDR3 is 13 residues. CDR3 loop: CASSADSHNEQFF. The CDR3 bases are TGTGCCAGCAGCGCGGACAGCCACAATGAGCAGTTCTTC.